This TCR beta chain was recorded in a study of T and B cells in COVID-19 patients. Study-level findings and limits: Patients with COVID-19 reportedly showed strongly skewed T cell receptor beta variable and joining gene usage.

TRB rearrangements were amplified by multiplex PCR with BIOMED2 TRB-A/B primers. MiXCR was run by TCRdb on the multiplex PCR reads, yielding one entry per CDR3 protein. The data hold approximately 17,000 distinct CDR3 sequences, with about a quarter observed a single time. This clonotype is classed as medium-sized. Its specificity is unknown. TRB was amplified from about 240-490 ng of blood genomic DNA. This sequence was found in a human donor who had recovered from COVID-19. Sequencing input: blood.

CDR3 in DNA: TGTGCCAGTAGCGTACTAGCGGGAGGGCCGACTGAGCAGTTCTTC. Translation gives CASSVLAGGPTEQFF. The chain recombines TRBV19 with TRBJ2-1; TRBD2 agrees at 13 bases. The CDR3 extends over 15 amino acids. Trimming removed 6 bases from V and 9 bases from J; junction bases left unmatched: 8. Germline V CDR1 and CDR2: LNHDA, SQIVND (reference sequence).